These T cell receptor beta chains were read from a single sample in a study of cytomegalovirus exposure and HLA in healthy donors. Produced via immunoSEQ multiplex PCR; TCRdb's table is partial and in-frame only. The table lists tens of thousands of clones, 94% of them singletons. Sequences were obtained from PBMCs. The receptors were gathered from a woman aged 18 to 35 in good health and CMV-seronegative. Each CDR3 is given with its conserved first and last residue. The order of the fields is J gene, V gene, clone size, D gene, CDR3 protein, CDR3 DNA. A D gene is named only where the DNA matches it firmly. The listing skips clone size in some rows; elsewhere it reads once, few, many or a size class.

>TRBJ1-2|TRBV7-8|-|-
CASSLVLGPQDYGYTF
TGTGCCAGCAGCTTAGTTTTGGGGCCTCAGGACTATGGCTACACCTTC
>TRBJ2-5|TRBV11-2|-|TRBD1
CASSLARTGGLETQYF
TGTGCCAGCAGCTTGGCCCGGACAGGGGGCCTAGAGACCCAGTACTTC
>TRBJ1-4|TRBV5-1|-|-
CASSFLQGTNEKLFF
TGCGCCAGCAGCTTTTTACAGGGAACTAATGAAAAACTGTTTTTT
>TRBJ1-1|TRBV11-3|-|TRBD1
CASSPEGQIMNTEAFF
TGTGCCAGCAGCCCAGAGGGACAGATCATGAACACTGAAGCTTTCTTT
>TRBJ2-1|TRBV6-1|-|TRBD2
CASSDLAGGGNEQFF
TGTGCCAGCAGTGATCTAGCGGGAGGGGGGAATGAGCAGTTCTTC
>TRBJ1-4|TRBV5-1|-|TRBD1
CASSPGQGATNEKLFF
TGCGCCAGCAGCCCCGGACAGGGGGCAACTAATGAAAAACTGTTTTTT
>TRBJ2-3|TRBV5-6|-|TRBD2
CASSPGGGGYTDTQYF
TGTGCCAGCAGCCCCGGGGGGGGCGGATACACAGATACGCAGTATTTT
>TRBJ2-1|TRBV5-1|-|TRBD2
CASSLSGGPGNEQFF
TGCGCCAGCAGCTTAAGCGGGGGGCCTGGCAATGAGCAGTTCTTC
>TRBJ1-5|TRBV30|-|TRBD1
CAWGAVDRPYQPQHF
TGTGCCTGGGGCGCTGTGGACAGGCCTTATCAGCCCCAGCATTTT
>TRBJ2-5|TRBV19|-|-
CASSIRLGVDQETQYF
TGTGCCAGTAGTATCCGTCTCGGGGTTGACCAAGAGACCCAGTACTTC
>TRBJ2-1|TRBV27|-|-
CASNNRRGRQFF
TGTGCCAGCAATAACAGGCGGGGGCGGCAGTTCTTC
>TRBJ2-7|TRBV6-1|-|TRBD2
CASSEISGTSGRTGFGEQYF
TGTGCCAGCAGTGAAATATCGGGGACTAGCGGGAGGACCGGTTTTGGCGAGCAGTACTTC
>TRBJ1-4|TRBV5-6|-|-
CASSLGQYNEKLFF
TGTGCCAGCAGCTTGGGACAGTATAATGAAAAACTGTTTTTT
>TRBJ2-1|TRBV9|-|TRBD2
CASSVAVRGSSYNEQFF
TGTGCCAGCAGCGTAGCTGTGCGGGGGAGCTCCTACAATGAGCAGTTCTTC
>TRBJ2-7|TRBV10-3|-|TRBD2
CAIRDTGTSGSYEQYF
TGTGCCATCAGGGATACAGGGACTAGCGGATCCTACGAGCAGTACTTC
>TRBJ2-5|TRBV28|-|-
CASRGFNGETQYF
TGTGCCAGCAGGGGCTTTAATGGAGAGACCCAGTACTTC
>TRBJ2-7|TRBV6-5|-|-
CASRAEGLGEQYF
TGTGCCAGCAGAGCGGAGGGGCTCGGCGAGCAGTACTTC
>TRBJ1-1|TRBV2|-|-
CASTVRGRDPEAFF
TGTGCCAGCACCGTCCGAGGGAGGGATCCTGAAGCTTTCTTT
>TRBJ2-1|TRBV12-5|once|-
CASGLSPPDEQFF
TGTGCTAGTGGTTTGAGCCCCCCGGATGAGCAGTTCTTC
>TRBJ1-4|TRBV4-1|-|-
CASSQVPGRADEKLFF
TGCGCCAGCAGCCAAGTGCCGGGGAGAGCGGATGAAAAACTGTTTTTT
>TRBJ1-2|TRBV9|-|TRBD1
CASSVGTGDGYTF
TGTGCCAGCAGCGTAGGGACAGGGGATGGCTACACCTTC
>TRBJ2-1|TRBV30|-|-
CAWSAAGASRGNEQFF
TGTGCCTGGAGTGCCGCAGGGGCTAGTCGGGGCAATGAGCAGTTCTTC
>TRBJ1-6|TRBV5-6|-|-
CASSLDRSPLHF
TGTGCCAGCAGCTTGGACAGGTCACCCCTCCACTTT
>TRBJ1-1|TRBV27|-|-
CASSLAGSTEAFF
TGTGCCAGCAGCCTAGCCGGGTCCACTGAAGCTTTCTTT
>TRBJ2-5|TRBV27|-|-
CASSLDGGAWETQYF
TGTGCCAGCAGTTTGGATGGGGGGGCTTGGGAGACCCAGTACTTC
>TRBJ1-2|TRBV30|-|-
CAWGVTWDTPGGYTF
TGTGCCTGGGGGGTGACATGGGACACCCCGGGGGGCTACACCTTC